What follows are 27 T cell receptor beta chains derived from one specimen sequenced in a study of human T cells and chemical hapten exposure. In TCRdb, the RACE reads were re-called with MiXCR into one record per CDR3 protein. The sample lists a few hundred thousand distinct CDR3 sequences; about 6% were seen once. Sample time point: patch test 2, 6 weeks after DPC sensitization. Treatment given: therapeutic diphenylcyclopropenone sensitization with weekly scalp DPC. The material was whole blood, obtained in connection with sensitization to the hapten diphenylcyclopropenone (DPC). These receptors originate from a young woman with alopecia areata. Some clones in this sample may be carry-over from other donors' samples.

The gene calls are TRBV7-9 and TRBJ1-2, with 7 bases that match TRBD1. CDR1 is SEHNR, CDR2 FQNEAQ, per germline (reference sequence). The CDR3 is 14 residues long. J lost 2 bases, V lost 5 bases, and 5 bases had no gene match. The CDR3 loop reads CASSPQQGNYGYTF. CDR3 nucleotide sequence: TGTGCCAGCAGCCCGCAACAGGGGAACTATGGCTACACCTTC.

The CDR3 DNA is TGTGCCAGCAAGGTGCTCTTGGATGAGCAGTTCTTC. Translated: CASKVLLDEQFF. This chain uses TRBV2 with TRBJ2-1; no reliable D call. V shed 7 bases and J shed 8 bases, with 12 bases lying between them. CDR1 SNHLY and CDR2 FYNNEI come from the germline V gene. The CDR3 spans 12 residues.

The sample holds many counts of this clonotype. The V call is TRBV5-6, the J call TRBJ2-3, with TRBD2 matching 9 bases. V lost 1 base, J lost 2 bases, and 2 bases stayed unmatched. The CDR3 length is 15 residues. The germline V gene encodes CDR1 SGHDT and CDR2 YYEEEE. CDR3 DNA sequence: TGTGCCAGCAGCTTGCTAGCGGGGACCACAGATACGCAGTATTTT. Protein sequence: CASSLLAGTTDTQYF.

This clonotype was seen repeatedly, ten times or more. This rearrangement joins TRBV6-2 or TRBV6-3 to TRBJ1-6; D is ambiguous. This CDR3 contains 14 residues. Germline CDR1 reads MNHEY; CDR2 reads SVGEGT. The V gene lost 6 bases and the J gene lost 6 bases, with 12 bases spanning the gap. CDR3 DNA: TGTGCCAGCAGCCCCGGAGGCCTTAATTCACCCCTCCACTTT. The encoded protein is CASSPGGLNSPLHF.

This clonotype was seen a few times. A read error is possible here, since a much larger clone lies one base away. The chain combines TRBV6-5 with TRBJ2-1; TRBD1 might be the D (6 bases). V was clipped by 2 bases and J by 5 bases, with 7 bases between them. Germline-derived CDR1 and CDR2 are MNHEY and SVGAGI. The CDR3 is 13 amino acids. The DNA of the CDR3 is TGTGCCAGCAGTTACGGACAGAACAATGAGCAGTTCTTC. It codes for CASSYGQNNEQFF.

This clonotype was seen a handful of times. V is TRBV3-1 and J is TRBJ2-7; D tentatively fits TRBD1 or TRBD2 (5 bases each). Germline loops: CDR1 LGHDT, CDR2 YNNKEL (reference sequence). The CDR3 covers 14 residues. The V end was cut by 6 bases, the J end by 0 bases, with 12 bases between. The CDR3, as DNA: TGTGCCAGCAGTCGGGACGCAAGCTCCTACGAGCAGTACTTC. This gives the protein CASSRDASSYEQYF.

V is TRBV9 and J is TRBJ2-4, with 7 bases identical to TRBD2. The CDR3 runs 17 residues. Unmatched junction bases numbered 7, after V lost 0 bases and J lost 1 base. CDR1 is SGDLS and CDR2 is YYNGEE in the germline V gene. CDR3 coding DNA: TGTGCCAGCAGCGTAGCCGGCGGGGGAGCTGCCAAAAACATTCAGTACTTC. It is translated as CASSVAGGGAAKNIQYF.

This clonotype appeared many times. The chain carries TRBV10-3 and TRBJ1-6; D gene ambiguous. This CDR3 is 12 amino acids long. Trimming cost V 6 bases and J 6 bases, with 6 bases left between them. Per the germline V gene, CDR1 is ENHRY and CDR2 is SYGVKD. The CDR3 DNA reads TGTGCCATCAGGTCGGTTAATTCACCCCTCCACTTT. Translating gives CAIRSVNSPLHF.

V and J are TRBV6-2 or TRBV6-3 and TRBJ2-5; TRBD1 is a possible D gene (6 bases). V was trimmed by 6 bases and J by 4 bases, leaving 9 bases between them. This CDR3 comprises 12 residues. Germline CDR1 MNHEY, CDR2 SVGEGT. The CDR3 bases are TGTGCCAGCAGCGACAGGCGAGAGACCCAGTACTTC. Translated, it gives CASSDRRETQYF.

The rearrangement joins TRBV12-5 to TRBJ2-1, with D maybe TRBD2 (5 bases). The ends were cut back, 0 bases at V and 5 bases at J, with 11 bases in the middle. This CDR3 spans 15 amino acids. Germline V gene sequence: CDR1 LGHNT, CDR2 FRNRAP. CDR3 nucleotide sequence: TGTGCTAGTGGTTTGGTAAGAGGGTTCGACAATGAGCAGTTCTTC. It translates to CASGLVRGFDNEQFF.

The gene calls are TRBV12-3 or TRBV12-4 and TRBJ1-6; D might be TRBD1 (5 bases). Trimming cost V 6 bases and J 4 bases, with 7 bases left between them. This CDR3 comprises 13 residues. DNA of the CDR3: TGTGCCAGCAGGGGACGGTATAATTCACCCCTCCACTTT. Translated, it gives CASRGRYNSPLHF.

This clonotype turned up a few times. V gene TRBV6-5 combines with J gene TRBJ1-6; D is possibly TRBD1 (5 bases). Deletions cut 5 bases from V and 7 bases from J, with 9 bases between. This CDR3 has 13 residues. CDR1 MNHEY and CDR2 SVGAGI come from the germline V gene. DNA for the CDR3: TGTGCCAGCAGTCGGGGACCAAATTCACCCCTCCACTTT. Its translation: CASSRGPNSPLHF.

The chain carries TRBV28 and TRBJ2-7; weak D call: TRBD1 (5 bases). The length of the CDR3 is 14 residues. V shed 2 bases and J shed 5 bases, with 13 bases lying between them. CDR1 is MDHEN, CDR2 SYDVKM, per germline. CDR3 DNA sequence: TGTGCCAGCAGTTTACCCGGACAAGTCAACGAGCAGTACTTC. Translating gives CASSLPGQVNEQYF.

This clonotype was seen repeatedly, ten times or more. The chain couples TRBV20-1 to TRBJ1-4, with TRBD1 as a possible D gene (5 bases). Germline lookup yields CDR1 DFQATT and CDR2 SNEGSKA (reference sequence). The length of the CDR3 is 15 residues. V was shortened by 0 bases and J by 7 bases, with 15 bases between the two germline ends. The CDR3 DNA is TGCAGTGCTAGAGAGTCCGGGGGTTGGACTGAAAAACTGTTTTTT. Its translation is CSARESGGWTEKLFF.

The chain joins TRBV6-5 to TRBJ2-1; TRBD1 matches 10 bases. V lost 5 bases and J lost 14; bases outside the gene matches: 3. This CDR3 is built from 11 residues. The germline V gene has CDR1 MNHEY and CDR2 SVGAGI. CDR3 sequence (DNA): TGTGCCAGCAGTGCCGGGACAGGGGAGTTCTTC. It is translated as CASSAGTGEFF.

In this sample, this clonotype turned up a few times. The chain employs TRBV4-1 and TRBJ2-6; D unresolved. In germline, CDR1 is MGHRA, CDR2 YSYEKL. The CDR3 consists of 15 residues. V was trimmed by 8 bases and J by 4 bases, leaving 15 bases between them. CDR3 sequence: CASGQGSGGANVLTF. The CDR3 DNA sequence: TGCGCCAGCGGGCAAGGCTCTGGCGGGGCCAACGTCCTGACTTTC.

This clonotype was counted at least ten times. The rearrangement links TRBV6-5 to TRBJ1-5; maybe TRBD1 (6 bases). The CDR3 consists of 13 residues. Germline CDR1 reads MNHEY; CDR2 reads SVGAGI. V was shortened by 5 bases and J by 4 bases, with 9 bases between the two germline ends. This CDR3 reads CASSRTENQPQHF. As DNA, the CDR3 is TGTGCCAGCAGTAGGACAGAAAATCAGCCCCAGCATTTT.

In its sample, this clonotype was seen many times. The CDR3 spells CAISKGQGAEAFF. The DNA of the CDR3 is TGTGCCATCAGTAAGGGACAGGGGGCCGAAGCTTTCTTT. The chain uses TRBV10-3 and TRBJ1-1; 12 bases align to TRBD1. Germline V CDR1 and CDR2: ENHRY, SYGVKD. The ends lost 5 bases at V and 8 bases at J; junction bases unmatched: 3. The CDR3 runs 13 residues.

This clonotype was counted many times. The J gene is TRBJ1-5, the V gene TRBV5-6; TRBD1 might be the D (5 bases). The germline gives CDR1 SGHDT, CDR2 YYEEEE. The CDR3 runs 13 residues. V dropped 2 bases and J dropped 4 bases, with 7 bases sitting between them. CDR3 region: CASSFGGNQPQHF. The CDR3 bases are TGTGCCAGCAGCTTTGGGGGGAATCAGCCCCAGCATTTT. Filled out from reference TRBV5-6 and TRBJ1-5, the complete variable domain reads DAGVTQSPTHLIKTRGQQVTLRCSPKSGHDTVSWYQQALGQGPQFIFQYYEEEERQRGNFPDRFSGHQFPNYSSELNVNALLLGDSALYLCASSFGGNQPQHFGDGTRLSIL.

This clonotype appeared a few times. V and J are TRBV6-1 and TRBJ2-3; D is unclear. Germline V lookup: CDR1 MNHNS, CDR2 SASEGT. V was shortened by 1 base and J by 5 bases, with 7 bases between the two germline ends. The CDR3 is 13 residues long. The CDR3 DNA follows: TGTGCCAGCAGTGAAGATGAGAGAGATACGCAGTATTTT. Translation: CASSEDERDTQYF.

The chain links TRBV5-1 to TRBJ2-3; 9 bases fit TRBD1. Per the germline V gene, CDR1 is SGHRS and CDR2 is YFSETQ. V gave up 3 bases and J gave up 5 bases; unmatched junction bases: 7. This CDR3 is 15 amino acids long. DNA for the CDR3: TGCGCCAGCAGCTGGGGGACAGGGTCTAAAGATACGCAGTATTTT. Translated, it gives CASSWGTGSKDTQYF. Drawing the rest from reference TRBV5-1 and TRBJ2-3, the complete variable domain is KAGVTQTPRYLIKTRGQQVTLSCSPISGHRSVSWYQQTPGQGLQFLFEYFSETQRNKGNFPGRFSGRQFSNSRSEMNVSTLELGDSALYLCASSWGTGSKDTQYFGPGTRLTVL.

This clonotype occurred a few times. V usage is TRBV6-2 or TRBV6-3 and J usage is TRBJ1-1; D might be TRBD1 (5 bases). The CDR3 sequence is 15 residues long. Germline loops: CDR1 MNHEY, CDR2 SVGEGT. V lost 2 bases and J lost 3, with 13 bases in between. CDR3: CASSYRVLGDTEAFF. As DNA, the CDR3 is TGTGCCAGCAGTTACAGGGTCCTAGGGGACACTGAAGCTTTCTTT.

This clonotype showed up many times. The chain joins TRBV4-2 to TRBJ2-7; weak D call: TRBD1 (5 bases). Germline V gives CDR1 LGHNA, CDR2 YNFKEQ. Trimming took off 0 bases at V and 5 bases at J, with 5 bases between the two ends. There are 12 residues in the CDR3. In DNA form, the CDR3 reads TGTGCCAGCAGCCAAGAGGGGCACGAGCAGTACTTC. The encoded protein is CASSQEGHEQYF.

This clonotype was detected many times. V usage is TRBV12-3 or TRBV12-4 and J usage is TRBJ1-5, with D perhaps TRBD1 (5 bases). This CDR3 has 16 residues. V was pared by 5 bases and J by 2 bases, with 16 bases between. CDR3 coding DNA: TGTGCCAGCAGTCCCCCGTACAGGACCCGCAATCAGCCCCAGCATTTT. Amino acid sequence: CASSPPYRTRNQPQHF.

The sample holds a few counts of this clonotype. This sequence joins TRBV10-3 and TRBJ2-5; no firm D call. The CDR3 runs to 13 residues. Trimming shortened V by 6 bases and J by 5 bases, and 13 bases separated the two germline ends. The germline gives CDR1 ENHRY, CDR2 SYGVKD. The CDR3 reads CAIRSDVSETQYF. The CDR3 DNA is TGTGCCATCAGATCAGACGTGTCCGAGACCCAGTACTTC.

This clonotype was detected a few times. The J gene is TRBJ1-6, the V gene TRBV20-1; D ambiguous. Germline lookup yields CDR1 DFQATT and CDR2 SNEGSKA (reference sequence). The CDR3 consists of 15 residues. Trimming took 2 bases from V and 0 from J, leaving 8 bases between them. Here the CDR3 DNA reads TGCAGTGCTAGACCCCCTAGCTCCTATAATTCACCCCTCCACTTT. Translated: CSARPPSSYNSPLHF.

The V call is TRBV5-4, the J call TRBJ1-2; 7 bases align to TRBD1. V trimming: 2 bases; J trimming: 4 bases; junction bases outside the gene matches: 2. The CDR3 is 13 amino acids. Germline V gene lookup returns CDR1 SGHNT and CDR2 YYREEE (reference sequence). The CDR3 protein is CASSFKGAYGYTF. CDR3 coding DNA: TGTGCCAGCAGCTTTAAGGGGGCCTATGGCTACACCTTC.